The next 25 T cell receptor beta chains were all read from a single sample in a study of cytomegalovirus exposure and HLA in healthy donors. The PCR contained 60 Vbeta and 13 Jbeta primers. Some clones are missing from TCRdb's copy, which holds only in-frame ones; the method was immunoSEQ multiplex PCR. The sample lists fewer than 130,000 clones, 60% to 75% occurring once. The sample comprised PBMCs. Source of these receptors: a man aged 35 to 55 in good health and CMV-seropositive.

V and J are TRBV2 and TRBJ2-7, with 8 bases identical to TRBD1. The CDR3 length is 16 residues. The ends lost 3 bases at V and 2 bases at J; junction bases unmatched: 9. Germline CDR1 is SNHLY and CDR2 is FYNNEI. In nucleotides, the CDR3 is TGTGCCAGCAGTGATTCCAGGACAGGGATAGCCTACGAGCAGTACTTC. It yields the protein CASSDSRTGIAYEQYF.

The rearrangement uses TRBV7-2 and TRBJ1-1, with 7 bases aligning to TRBD1. The V and J ends lost 3 bases and 7 bases, in that order; junction bases with no gene match: 2. Germline V gives CDR1 SGHTA, CDR2 FQGNSA. The CDR3 has 12 residues. The CDR3 loop reads CASSLQGVEAFF. The CDR3 region has the DNA TGTGCCAGCAGCTTGCAGGGGGTTGAAGCTTTCTTT.

This clone was observed a few times. The chain joins TRBV5-6 to TRBJ2-7; no clear D gene. CDR1 and CDR2 from the germline V gene are SGHDT and YYEEEE. Trimming stripped 1 base from V and 5 bases from J, with 7 bases between. This CDR3 region has 12 residues. The CDR3 coding sequence is TGTGCCAGCAGCTTGTTGGGCCACGAGCAGTACGTC. This sequence encodes CASSLLGHEQYV.

The V and J genes are TRBV30 and TRBJ1-2, with D possibly matching TRBD1 (6 bases). This CDR3 is built from 14 residues. CDR1 and CDR2 (germline): GTSNPN, SVGIG (reference sequence). Trimming stripped 4 bases from V and 3 bases from J, with 15 bases between. The CDR3 region is CAWNRGASDYGYTF. Here the CDR3 DNA reads TGTGCCTGGAATCGGGGGGCTAGTGACTATGGCTACACCTTC. Using reference TRBV30 and TRBJ1-2 for the parts outside the CDR3, the full variable domain is SQTIHQWPATLVQPVGSPLSLECTVEGTSNPNLYWYRQAAGRGLQLLFYSVGIGQISSEVPQNLSASRPQDRQFILSSKKLLLSDSGFYLCAWNRGASDYGYTFGSGTRLTVV.

CDR3 region: CASRSMVHYTQYF. CDR3 sequence (DNA): TGTGCCAGCAGATCCATGGTGCACTATACGCAGTATTTT. The V gene is TRBV7-9, the J gene TRBJ2-3; D remains unclear. The CDR3 has 13 residues. V was cut by 6 bases and J by 7 bases, with 14 bases left in between. Per germline, CDR1 SEHNR and CDR2 FQNEAQ (reference sequence).

This rearrangement joins TRBV9 to TRBJ2-1; TRBD2 matches 8 bases. Per the germline V gene, CDR1 is SGDLS and CDR2 is YYNGEE. The CDR3 has 15 residues. Trimming removed 0 bases from V and 6 bases from J; junction bases left unmatched: 5. The CDR3 spells CASSVGLARSNEQFF. In DNA, the CDR3 is TGTGCCAGCAGCGTAGGACTAGCGAGGAGCAATGAGCAGTTCTTC.

The rearrangement joins TRBV9 to TRBJ1-2; maybe TRBD1 (6 bases). Trimming took off 6 bases at V and 7 bases at J, with 13 bases between the two ends. Germline V gene sequence: CDR1 SGDLS, CDR2 YYNGEE. The CDR3 has 12 amino acids. The CDR3 DNA sequence: TGTGCCAGCAACAGGGATTCGGGTGGCTACACCTTC. It encodes CASNRDSGGYTF.

This clone was counted once. The chain couples TRBV6-1 to TRBJ2-7; no reliable D call. Trimming stripped 7 bases from V and 7 bases from J, with 14 bases between. Germline lookup yields CDR1 MNHNS and CDR2 SASEGT. CDR3 length: 12 amino acids. The CDR3 is CASKSQVGEQYF. CDR3 nucleotides: TGTGCCAGCAAAAGTCAGGTTGGAGAGCAGTACTTC.

The chain is built from TRBV2 and TRBJ2-5; maybe TRBD2 (6 bases). The CDR3 consists of 13 residues. Trimming removed 7 bases from V and 3 bases from J, with 12 bases in between. The germline CDR1 and CDR2 sequences are SNHLY and FYNNEI. The chain's CDR3 is CASTGLEEETQYF. CDR3 DNA: TGTGCCAGCACGGGACTGGAAGAAGAGACCCAGTACTTC.

The chain uses TRBV29-1 and TRBJ2-1; no definite D call. The ends were cut back, 6 bases at V and 4 bases at J, with 10 bases in the middle. CDR1 SQVTM and CDR2 ANQGSEA come from the germline V gene. The CDR3 spans 12 residues. The CDR3 region is CSVPGQYNEQFF. The DNA of the CDR3 is TGCAGCGTCCCCGGTCAATACAATGAGCAGTTCTTC.

The genes are TRBV5-1 and TRBJ2-5; 7 nucleotides line up with TRBD2. The J call may not be correct, given that the DNA end is closer to TRBJ2-7. The CDR3 loop spans 15 amino acids. The germline V gene has CDR1 SGHRS and CDR2 YFSETQ. CDR3 sequence reads: CASSLDGRGSSEQYF. The CDR3 coding sequence is TGCGCCAGCAGCTTGGACGGGCGCGGGAGTTCCGAGCAGTACTTC.

The chain combines TRBV14 with TRBJ2-5, with TRBD1 matching 8 bases. Trimming at V came to 3 bases and at J to 4 bases, leaving 7 bases not matched to a gene. Germline V gene sequence: CDR1 SGHDN, CDR2 FVKESK. CDR3 length: 15 residues. The CDR3 DNA is TGTGCCAGCAGCCAGGAACAGGGGGTAGGAGAGACCCAGTACTTC. It specifies CASSQEQGVGETQYF.

The chain recombines TRBV4-3 with TRBJ1-2, with D tentatively TRBD1 (5 bases). V lost 0 bases to trimming and J lost 4 bases, with 15 bases between them. The CDR3 is made up of 16 amino acids. The germline V gene encodes CDR1 LGHNA and CDR2 YSLEER. This CDR3 reads CASSQDHAGLGYGYTF. The DNA of the CDR3 is TGCGCCAGCAGCCAAGATCATGCAGGGTTGGGCTATGGCTACACCTTC.

The CDR3 bases are TGTGCCAGCAGCACCGGGACAGGGATTCAGCCCCAGCATTTT. This gives the protein CASSTGTGIQPQHF. The chain carries TRBV7-9 and TRBJ1-5; TRBD1 aligns across 9 bases. Trimming at V came to 5 bases and at J to 6 bases, leaving 5 bases not matched to a gene. CDR1 and CDR2 (germline): SEHNR, FQNEAQ (reference sequence). The CDR3 contains 14 residues.

The chain has TRBV9 and TRBJ2-5; 10 nucleotides align to TRBD1. V trimming: 7 bases; J trimming: 5 bases; junction bases outside the gene matches: 11. In germline, CDR1 is SGDLS, CDR2 YYNGEE. CDR3 length: 15 residues. The CDR3 nucleotides read TGTGCCAGCGGGCCGGGACAGGGGTCCGGGGAGACCCAGTACTTC. This codes for CASGPGQGSGETQYF. The entire variable domain, with the rest obtained from reference TRBV9 and TRBJ2-5, is as follows: DSGVTQTPKHLITATGQRVTLRCSPRSGDLSVYWYQQSLDQGLQFLIQYYNGEERAKGNILERFSAQQFPDLHSELNLSSLELGDSALYFCASGPGQGSGETQYFGPGTRLLVL.

The chain uses TRBV30 and TRBJ2-7; 10 nucleotides agree with TRBD2. Germline CDR1 GTSNPN, CDR2 SVGIG (reference sequence). V lost 2 bases and J lost 2; bases outside the gene matches: 3. The CDR3 loop spans 14 amino acids. The CDR3, as DNA: TGTGCCTGGAGTACTAGCGGGGTGCCCTACGAGCAGTACTTC. Protein product: CAWSTSGVPYEQYF.

The chain combines TRBV19 with TRBJ2-3; 9 nucleotides agree with TRBD1. CDR1 and CDR2 from the germline V gene are LNHDA and SQIVND (reference sequence). J was trimmed by 4 bases and V by 6 bases; bases with no gene match: 8. CDR3 length equals 15 residues. CDR3 in amino acids: CASSNSQGAPDTQYF. The DNA for the CDR3 is TGTGCCAGTAGCAACTCACAGGGGGCCCCAGATACGCAGTATTTT.

This chain connects TRBV25-1 to TRBJ1-1; D is perhaps TRBD1 (5 bases). V lost 3 bases and J 6 bases, leaving 14 bases between the germline ends. The CDR3 loop spans 14 amino acids. Germline lookup yields CDR1 MGHDK and CDR2 SYGVNS. The CDR3 loop is CASSEGGLSPEAFF. The CDR3 DNA reads TGTGCCAGCAGTGAGGGGGGGTTAAGTCCTGAAGCTTTCTTT.

The rearrangement uses TRBV5-1 and TRBJ2-3; no firm D call. V lost 0 bases to trimming and J lost 2 bases, with 7 bases between them. The CDR3 contains 14 residues. Germline V gene lookup returns CDR1 SGHRS and CDR2 YFSETQ. The DNA for the CDR3 is TGCGCCAGCAGCTTGGGGCGGAACACAGATACGCAGTATTTT. This encodes CASSLGRNTDTQYF. Combining the CDR3 with reference TRBV5-1 and TRBJ2-3 gives the whole variable domain KAGVTQTPRYLIKTRGQQVTLSCSPISGHRSVSWYQQTPGQGLQFLFEYFSETQRNKGNFPGRFSGRQFSNSRSEMNVSTLELGDSALYLCASSLGRNTDTQYFGPGTRLTVL.

This chain uses TRBV5-6 with TRBJ2-7, with D uncertain. The CDR3 covers 14 residues. CDR1 is SGHDT, CDR2 YYEEEE, per germline. The V end lost 1 base, the J end lost 2 bases, and 10 bases lay between the germline ends. The CDR3 spells CASSLFTAAYEQYF. CDR3 DNA sequence: TGTGCCAGCAGCTTGTTCACAGCCGCCTACGAGCAGTACTTC.

The gene calls are TRBV30 and TRBJ2-1; perhaps TRBD2 as D (6 bases). The CDR3 is 18 residues long. Trimming took 1 base from V and 0 from J, leaving 19 bases between them. Germline V gene sequence: CDR1 GTSNPN, CDR2 SVGIG (reference sequence). The DNA of the CDR3 is TGTGCCTGGAGTGGTGACGGAGGGCGGGGTAGCTCCTACAATGAGCAGTTCTTC. Residues: CAWSGDGGRGSSYNEQFF.

The rearrangement uses TRBV6-5 and TRBJ2-1, with D uncertain. Trimming left V 0 bases short and J 8 bases short, with 5 bases between. CDR1 is MNHEY, CDR2 SVGAGI, per germline. The CDR3 sequence is 12 residues long. The CDR3 loop is CASSYSGDEQFF. CDR3 DNA: TGTGCCAGCAGTTACTCGGGCGATGAGCAGTTCTTC.

The chain combines TRBV6-5 with TRBJ2-3; a possible D gene is TRBD2 (6 bases). The CDR3 is 12 residues long. Between the trimmed V and J ends, which lost 8 bases and 2 bases, there was a span of 8 bases. Germline V gene data show CDR1 as MNHEY and CDR2 as SVGAGI. The CDR3 sequence: CASGDSTDTQYF. In nucleotides, the CDR3 is TGTGCCAGCGGGGACTCCACAGATACGCAGTATTTT.

The V gene is TRBV19, the J gene TRBJ2-7, with 7 bases that match TRBD1. CDR1 and CDR2 (germline): LNHDA, SQIVND (reference sequence). The CDR3 is made up of 13 amino acids. V lost 10 bases, J lost 3 bases, and 9 bases stayed unmatched. CDR3 in amino acids: CATDQGDRYEQYF. As DNA, the CDR3 is TGTGCCACCGATCAGGGGGACCGCTACGAGCAGTACTTC.

The chain combines TRBV19 with TRBJ2-7; D is undetermined. Looked up from germline, CDR1 is LNHDA and CDR2 is SQIVND (reference sequence). Deletions cut 3 bases from V and 3 bases from J, with 9 bases between. The CDR3 runs to 13 residues. The CDR3 sequence: CASSISQFYEQYF. The CDR3 DNA sequence: TGTGCCAGTAGTATCAGTCAATTCTACGAGCAGTACTTC.